A single sample is the source of the 18 T cell receptor beta chains below, sequenced in a study of technical replicates of blood from several donors. The data were produced by immunoSEQ multiplex PCR, yet TCRdb's version contains in-frame clones alone and is incomplete. The sample includes tens of thousands of clones, roughly 96% seen only once; the top ten take under 0.35%. Sample: T cells isolated from PBMCs. The receptors originated from a human donor in good health.

The chain has TRBV5-1 and TRBJ2-3; the D gene is possibly TRBD1 (6 bases). Germline CDR1 and CDR2: SGHRS and YFSETQ. The CDR3 length is 14 residues. With 2 bases removed from V and 2 bases from J, the gap between germline ends came to 9 bases. CDR3 region: CASSLGQITDTQYF. CDR3 in DNA: TGCGCCAGCAGCTTAGGACAGATCACAGATACGCAGTATTTT. Full variable domain (remainder filled in from reference TRBV5-1 and TRBJ2-3): KAGVTQTPRYLIKTRGQQVTLSCSPISGHRSVSWYQQTPGQGLQFLFEYFSETQRNKGNFPGRFSGRQFSNSRSEMNVSTLELGDSALYLCASSLGQITDTQYFGPGTRLTVL.

This clone was detected once. The chain couples TRBV2 to TRBJ2-3; D is possibly TRBD2 (5 bases). Germline values: CDR1 SNHLY, CDR2 FYNNEI. The CDR3 loop spans 15 amino acids. V was shortened by 3 bases and J by 6 bases, with 16 bases between the two germline ends. The DNA of the CDR3 is TGTGCCAGCAGTGAGGGTATGACTACATGGGATACGCAGTATTTT. Translated: CASSEGMTTWDTQYF.

For this clone: One end of the junction is discordant with germline, which a read error may explain. In nucleotides, the CDR3 is TGTGCCAGCACACCCCCTGTGCAAGAGACCCAGTACTTC. Amino acids: CASTPPVQETQYF. The chain combines TRBV18 with TRBJ2-5; D is unclear. Germline assignment: CDR1 KGHSH and CDR2 LQKENI. The CDR3 runs 13 residues.

The chain couples TRBV9 to TRBJ1-5, with no clear D. CDR3 length: 14 residues. Per the germline V gene, CDR1 is SGDLS and CDR2 is YYNGEE. Trimming pared 0 bases from V and 10 bases from J, leaving 14 bases between. CDR3 sequence (DNA): TGTGCCAGCAGCGTAGAGGCCCGGGGTTCCCCCCAGCATTTT. Translation: CASSVEARGSPQHF.

The chain links TRBV10-1 to TRBJ2-3, with 16 bases aligning to TRBD2. Germline-derived CDR1 and CDR2 are WNHNN and SYGVQD (reference sequence). The CDR3 contains 18 residues. The V and J ends lost 4 bases and 6 bases, in that order; junction bases with no gene match: 10. DNA of the CDR3: TGCGCCAGCAGTGGATCCGGGACTAGCGGGAGGGCCTCTGATACGCAGTATTTT. It specifies CASSGSGTSGRASDTQYF.

The chain recombines TRBV6-5 with TRBJ2-7; D is possibly TRBD2 (5 bases). Trimming removed 2 bases at V and 2 bases at J, with 13 bases between. The V gene's germline CDR1 is MNHEY and CDR2 SVGAGI. This CDR3 is built from 15 residues. The chain's CDR3 is CASSYGSRVTYEQYF. The CDR3 coding sequence is TGTGCCAGCAGTTACGGGAGTCGGGTCACCTACGAGCAGTACTTC.

The chain carries TRBV6-1 and TRBJ1-2; possibly TRBD1 for D (5 bases). V was pared by 10 bases and J by 1 base, with 13 bases between. The CDR3 sequence is 13 residues long. Germline V gives CDR1 MNHNS, CDR2 SASEGT. CDR3 bases: TGTGCCACCTTACCCGACAGTAACTATGGCTACACCTTC. Translation: CATLPDSNYGYTF.

The rearrangement joins TRBV9 to TRBJ2-3; 11 bases line up with TRBD2. CDR3 length: 17 residues. CDR1 is SGDLS, CDR2 YYNGEE, per germline. Losses at the gene ends were 0 bases for V and 0 bases for J; bases not matched to a gene: 3. The CDR3 here is CASSVEGLAASTDTQYF. The CDR3 nucleotides are TGTGCCAGCAGCGTAGAGGGACTAGCGGCTAGCACAGATACGCAGTATTTT.

This chain connects TRBV6-6 to TRBJ1-3, with a tentative D call TRBD1 (5 bases). Looked up from germline, CDR1 is MNHNY and CDR2 is SVGAGI (reference sequence). V was cut by 5 bases and J by 0 bases, with 8 bases left in between. The CDR3 has 14 amino acids. CDR3 in DNA: TGTGCCAGCAGTCTCAGGGACTCTGGAAACACCATATATTTT. Translated: CASSLRDSGNTIYF.

There are a few counts of this clone. This rearrangement joins TRBV6-6 to TRBJ1-1; the D gene is possibly TRBD1 (6 bases). The CDR3 runs to 14 residues. Germline V gives CDR1 MNHNY, CDR2 SVGAGI (reference sequence). V lost 6 bases, J lost 1 base, and 12 bases lay in between. CDR3 sequence reads: CASSRYRANTEAFF. The CDR3, as DNA: TGTGCCAGCAGCCGTTACAGGGCGAACACTGAAGCTTTCTTT.

This clone has only one observation. The J gene is TRBJ2-3, the V gene TRBV7-2; 9 bases agree with TRBD2. V lost 3 bases, J lost 3 bases, and 7 bases stayed unmatched. This CDR3 has 16 residues. Per the germline V gene, CDR1 is SGHTA and CDR2 is FQGNSA. CDR3 region: CASSFSSGSRTDTQYF. DNA of the CDR3: TGTGCCAGCAGCTTCAGTAGCGGGAGTAGGACAGATACGCAGTATTTT.

This chain uses TRBV7-9 with TRBJ2-5; TRBD1 might be the D (6 bases). The length of the CDR3 is 15 residues. Germline V gene data show CDR1 as SEHNR and CDR2 as FQNEAQ (reference sequence). The V end lost 3 bases, the J end lost 1 base, and 12 bases lay between the germline ends. The CDR3: CASSLFDRPQETQYF. CDR3 nucleotide sequence: TGTGCCAGCAGCTTGTTTGACAGGCCCCAAGAGACCCAGTACTTC.

This chain joins TRBV6-5 and TRBJ2-7; 9 bases line up with TRBD2. After removal of 2 bases from V and 7 bases from J, the junction contained 9 bases not matched to a gene. This CDR3 is built from 15 residues. From germline, CDR1 is MNHEY and CDR2 SVGAGI. The CDR3, as DNA: TGTGCCAGCAGTTACGGGGCGGGAGGGCCGCTGGAGCAGTACTTC. It encodes CASSYGAGGPLEQYF.

The J gene is TRBJ1-1, the V gene TRBV4-3; D unresolved. The germline gives CDR1 LGHNA, CDR2 YSLEER. V was cut by 0 bases and J by 6 bases, with 11 bases left in between. The CDR3 spans 14 residues. The CDR3 DNA reads as TGCGCCAGCAGCCAAGATCTCGGAGTAGCTGAAGCTTTCTTT. This sequence encodes CASSQDLGVAEAFF.

The V call is TRBV6-6, the J call TRBJ1-2; TRBD1 matches 7 bases. CDR1 is MNHNY and CDR2 is SVGAGI in the germline V gene (reference sequence). The CDR3 is 14 residues long. V trimming: 4 bases; J trimming: 9 bases; junction bases outside the gene matches: 11. In DNA form, the CDR3 reads TGTGCCAGCAGTTCGGGACAGTATAGGGTTCGCTACACCTTC. Translating it yields CASSSGQYRVRYTF.

This chain uses TRBV6-6 with TRBJ1-5; 7 bases align to TRBD1. The junction had 5 bases not matched to a gene; V was cut back by 8 bases and J by 4 bases. Germline V gene lookup returns CDR1 MNHNY and CDR2 SVGAGI (reference sequence). The CDR3 runs 13 residues. The chain's CDR3 is CASGGQFNQPQHF. The DNA for the CDR3 is TGTGCCAGCGGGGGACAGTTTAATCAGCCCCAGCATTTT.

The rearrangement uses TRBV9 and TRBJ1-1, with 10 nucleotides matching TRBD1. The CDR3 is 17 amino acids. Germline loops: CDR1 SGDLS, CDR2 YYNGEE. V lost 0 bases and J lost 5; bases outside the gene matches: 10. This CDR3 is CASSVGPGQGPGTEAFF. CDR3 nucleotide sequence: TGTGCCAGCAGCGTAGGTCCGGGACAGGGGCCGGGAACTGAAGCTTTCTTT.

In DNA form, the CDR3 reads TGTGCCAGCAGCTTAGATGGGGCAGGGGAGGGCGAGCAGTACTTC. Translation: CASSLDGAGEGEQYF. This chain uses TRBV7-2 with TRBJ2-7; the D gene is possibly TRBD2 (7 bases). CDR3 size: 15 residues. Germline V gene lookup returns CDR1 SGHTA and CDR2 FQGNSA. The germline V and J ends were trimmed by 1 base and 6 bases, with 16 bases remaining between them. Full variable domain (missing parts from reference TRBV7-2 and TRBJ2-7): GAGVSQSPSNKVTEKGKDVELRCDPISGHTALYWYRQSLGQGLEFLIYFQGNSAPDKSGLPSDRFSAERTGGSVSTLTIQRTQQEDSAVYLCASSLDGAGEGEQYFGPGTRLTVT.